This is a list of T cell receptor beta chains from one sample in a study of technical replicates of blood from several donors. Repertoires were generated with immunoSEQ multiplex PCR, while TCRdb's copy carries only in-frame clones and drops some. The sample contains under 65,000 clones, 90% to 95% of which appear only once. Source material: PBMCs. These receptors came from a human donor in good health. Some clones in this sample may be carry-over from other donors' samples. The conserved cysteine and the conserved F or W are not part of the CDR3 here. The D gene is left open where the match is weak.

j_call | v_call | d_call | cdr3_aa
TRBJ2-7 | TRBV5-6 | . | ASSPGLITGEQY
TRBJ2-6 | TRBV6-1 | . | ASSVEGTGANVLT
TRBJ2-6 | TRBV27 | . | ASSLAGAGANVLT
TRBJ2-5 | TRBV28 | . | ASIGVSPRETQY
TRBJ2-5 | TRBV5-1 | . | ASSPRGLDGETQY
TRBJ1-1 | TRBV7-3 | . | ASRGGLNTEAF
TRBJ2-1 | TRBV6-5 | TRBD1 | ASSYSPGQGGNEQF
TRBJ1-2 | TRBV7-2 | . | ASSLAGGYT
TRBJ2-7 | TRBV1 | . | TSSQEGREMGYEQY
TRBJ1-5 | TRBV5-6 | . | ASSLAPGNSNQPQH
TRBJ1-5 | TRBV19 | . | ASSAGTWQPQH
TRBJ1-3 | TRBV7-9 | . | ASSGGGTISGNTIY
TRBJ2-5 | TRBV5-4 | TRBD1 | ASSYLGQGGETQY
TRBJ2-4 | TRBV4-3 | TRBD2 | ASSPGLAGGLTKNIQY
TRBJ1-5 | TRBV2 | . | ASSESTGKPRPH
TRBJ1-5 | TRBV23-1 | . | ASSQSISGVNNQPQH
TRBJ1-1 | TRBV15 | TRBD1 | ATSLGTGGNTEAF
TRBJ1-6 | TRBV5-1 | . | ASSFNSLSPLH
TRBJ1-4 | TRBV4-1 | . | ASSELPSTNEKLF
TRBJ2-5 | TRBV7-2 | . | ASSLAGLTETQY
TRBJ2-1 | TRBV27 | TRBD2 | ASSRTSGVRTYNEQF
TRBJ1-1 | TRBV7-9 | . | ASSLVQNTEAF
TRBJ2-5 | TRBV12-5 | TRBD1 | ASGWGDREETQY
TRBJ2-3 | TRBV7-3 | TRBD2 | ASSLNGGTVDTQY
TRBJ1-5 | TRBV18 | . | ASSAKENQPQH
TRBJ1-3 | TRBV6-6 | . | ASSGGFSGNTIY
TRBJ2-1 | TRBV5-1 | . | ASSLGGGYNEQF
TRBJ2-7 | TRBV29-1 | . | SVRGISYEQY
TRBJ2-5 | TRBV12-5 | . | ASGVREETQY
TRBJ2-2 | TRBV7-3 | TRBD2 | ASSRSGTSVDGELF
TRBJ2-5 | TRBV27 | TRBD2 | ASSFLAGPQETQY
TRBJ1-2 | TRBV6-1 | TRBD1 | ASSEAVTGGDGYT
TRBJ2-5 | TRBV5-4 | TRBD1 | ASSFLTGTAQETQY
TRBJ2-5 | TRBV7-6 | TRBD1 | ASSLTGVPQETQY
TRBJ2-7 | TRBV30 | TRBD2 | AWSLAGGPYEQY
TRBJ1-1 | TRBV6-1 | TRBD1 | ASSEVRTGGGRAF
TRBJ1-5 | TRBV4-3 | . | ATLPAGINQPQH
TRBJ2-1 | TRBV19 | TRBD2 | ASSILADNNEQF
TRBJ2-3 | TRBV2 | TRBD2 | ANIAGGADTQY